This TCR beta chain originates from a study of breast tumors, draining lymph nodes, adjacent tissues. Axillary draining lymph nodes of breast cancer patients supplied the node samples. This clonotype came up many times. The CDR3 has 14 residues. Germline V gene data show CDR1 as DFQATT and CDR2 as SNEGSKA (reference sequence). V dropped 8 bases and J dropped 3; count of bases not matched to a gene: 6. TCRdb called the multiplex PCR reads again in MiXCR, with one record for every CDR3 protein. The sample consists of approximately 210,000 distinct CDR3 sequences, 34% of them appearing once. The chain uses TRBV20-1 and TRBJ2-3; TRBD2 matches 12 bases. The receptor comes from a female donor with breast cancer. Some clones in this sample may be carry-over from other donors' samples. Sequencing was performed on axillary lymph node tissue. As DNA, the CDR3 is TGCAGTACGACTAGCGGGAGTGTGACAGATACGCAGTATTTT. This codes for CSTTSGSVTDTQYF.